What follows are 19 T cell receptor beta chains derived from one specimen sequenced in a study of blood T cell repertoires in COVID-19. Data came from immunoSEQ multiplex PCR; TCRdb stores just in-frame clones and leaves some out. The sample contains about 140,000 clones, just under 85% of which appear only once. The specimen was PBMCs or T cells enriched from blood (not recorded which). The receptors originated from a woman between 45 and 60 years old with acute COVID-19.

The chain has TRBV7-2 and TRBJ1-3, with D unclear. V was pared by 5 bases and J by 6 bases, with 5 bases between. The CDR3 runs to 11 residues. From germline, CDR1 is SGHTA and CDR2 FQGNSA. CDR3 coding DNA: TGTGCCAGCAGCCCCCTAAACACCATATATTTT. Amino acids: CASSPLNTIYF.

This clone was seen a single time. This rearrangement joins TRBV29-1 to TRBJ2-1, with TRBD2 matching over 14 bases. Germline CDR1 reads SQVTM; CDR2 reads ANQGSEA. V lost 5 bases and J lost 8; bases outside the gene matches: 8. The CDR3 is 15 amino acids. Written as DNA, the CDR3 is TGCAGCGTTTTACAGGGACTAGCGGGAGTCTATGAGCAGTTCTTC. Its protein product is CSVLQGLAGVYEQFF.

The chain links TRBV5-6 to TRBJ1-5; TRBD1 might be the D (6 bases). The CDR3 consists of 14 residues. CDR1 SGHDT and CDR2 YYEEEE come from the germline V gene. Deletions cut 5 bases from V and 1 base from J, with 10 bases between. In nucleotides, the CDR3 is TGTGCCAGCAGTCCTCAGGGGAGCAATCAGCCCCAGCATTTT. As protein: CASSPQGSNQPQHF.

The rearrangement uses TRBV15 and TRBJ1-5; D is undetermined. The germline V and J ends were trimmed by 0 bases and 11 bases, with 8 bases remaining between them. This CDR3 has 12 residues. The germline V gene encodes CDR1 LNHNV and CDR2 YYDKDF (reference sequence). CDR3 sequence: CATSRDSTAQHF. In DNA form, the CDR3 reads TGTGCCACCAGCAGAGACAGTACAGCCCAGCATTTT.

The J gene is TRBJ2-7, the V gene TRBV9, with D maybe TRBD1 (7 bases). Trimming cost V 0 bases and J 6 bases, with 16 bases left between them. Looked up from germline, CDR1 is SGDLS and CDR2 is YYNGEE. This CDR3 region has 15 residues. The CDR3 region is CASSVAPGDRGEQYF. For the CDR3, the DNA is TGTGCCAGCAGCGTAGCACCGGGGGACAGAGGCGAGCAGTACTTC.

The gene calls are TRBV5-8 and TRBJ1-5; 10 bases map to TRBD1. The V gene's germline CDR1 is SGHTS and CDR2 YDEGEE. This CDR3 has 16 residues. The V and J ends lost 1 base and 4 bases, in that order; junction bases with no gene match: 5. The CDR3 sequence is CASSLFPGQGNQPQHF. The CDR3 DNA sequence: TGTGCCAGCAGCTTGTTTCCGGGACAGGGGAATCAGCCCCAGCATTTT.

This chain uses TRBV7-2 with TRBJ2-7, with TRBD1 matching over 7 bases. Germline values: CDR1 SGHTA, CDR2 FQGNSA. Trimming took 7 bases from V and 1 from J; bases not matched to a gene: 13. The CDR3 is 16 amino acids. This CDR3 is CASTPSRDRQSYEQYF. In DNA, the CDR3 is TGTGCCAGCACCCCATCCCGGGACAGACAATCCTACGAGCAGTACTTC.

This sequence joins TRBV29-1 and TRBJ1-3; D is undetermined. V lost 3 bases and J lost 0, with 6 bases in between. This CDR3 contains 13 residues. Germline lookup yields CDR1 SQVTM and CDR2 ANQGSEA. CDR3 DNA sequence: TGCAGCGTTGAGGGCAGCTCTGGAAACACCATATATTTT. Protein: CSVEGSSGNTIYF.

This clone appeared once. This rearrangement joins TRBV15 to TRBJ1-5; TRBD1 matches 7 bases. Germline CDR1 and CDR2: LNHNV and YYDKDF (reference sequence). V lost 4 bases and J lost 4; bases outside the gene matches: 1. There are 13 residues in the CDR3. The CDR3 coding sequence is TGTGCCACCAGCACGGACAGGAATCAGCCCCAGCATTTT. It yields the protein CATSTDRNQPQHF.

This chain uses TRBV19 with TRBJ2-3; D is uncertain. Germline-derived CDR1 and CDR2 are LNHDA and SQIVND (reference sequence). Trimming left V 4 bases short and J 1 base short, with 12 bases between. The length of the CDR3 is 15 residues. The CDR3 bases are TGTGCCAGTAGTAGCGGATTCGGAGGCACAGATACGCAGTATTTT. Protein sequence: CASSSGFGGTDTQYF.

This chain uses TRBV2 with TRBJ1-2; no firm D call. V was clipped by 6 bases and J by 7 bases, with 15 bases between them. CDR1 SNHLY and CDR2 FYNNEI come from the germline V gene. This CDR3 has 13 residues. CDR3 amino acids: CASSGVGGSGYTF. DNA of the CDR3: TGTGCCAGCAGCGGGGTAGGCGGGAGTGGCTACACCTTC.

This chain links TRBV2 with TRBJ1-6, with 7 bases that match TRBD1. J was trimmed by 7 bases and V by 8 bases; bases with no gene match: 11. The CDR3 is 15 amino acids. Germline V CDR1 and CDR2: SNHLY, FYNNEI. The CDR3: CASFGQARLNSPLHF. CDR3 nucleotide sequence: TGTGCCAGCTTTGGACAGGCGCGTTTAAATTCACCCCTCCACTTT.

The V and J genes are TRBV19 and TRBJ2-7; possible D gene TRBD2, 5 bases. V was clipped by 3 bases and J by 7 bases, with 10 bases between them. CDR1 LNHDA and CDR2 SQIVND come from the germline V gene (reference sequence). The CDR3 has 12 residues. The chain's CDR3 is CASSMAGGEQYF. The CDR3 bases are TGTGCCAGTAGTATGGCAGGAGGTGAGCAGTACTTC.

CDR3 amino acids: CATKGVDGELFF. The CDR3 DNA reads TGTGCCACCAAGGGGGTGGACGGGGAGCTGTTTTTT. The rearrangement joins TRBV24-1 to TRBJ2-2; D possibly corresponds to TRBD1 (6 bases). CDR1 is KGHDR, CDR2 SFDVKD, per germline. V lost 8 bases, J lost 7 bases, and 10 bases lay in between. The CDR3 runs to 12 residues.

CDR3 loop: CASSQVDWTRGADTQYF. The DNA of the CDR3 is TGTGCCAGCAGCCAAGTGGATTGGACTAGGGGGGCAGATACGCAGTATTTT. The chain joins TRBV4-2 to TRBJ2-3; weak D call: TRBD2 (7 bases). This CDR3 contains 17 residues. V was pared by 1 base and J by 4 bases, with 18 bases between. The germline V gene has CDR1 LGHNA and CDR2 YNFKEQ.

With regard to this clone: The sample contains more than one DNA sequence encoding this CDR3. This chain uses TRBV4-2 with TRBJ2-7; D is possibly TRBD2 (6 bases). Trimming stripped 0 bases from V and 0 bases from J, with 9 bases between. CDR1 and CDR2 (germline): LGHNA, YNFKEQ. The CDR3 spans 15 residues. CDR3: CASSQDLGGSYEQYF. The CDR3 bases are TGTGCCAGCAGCCAAGATTTGGGGGGCTCCTACGAGCAGTACTTC.

This chain links TRBV18 with TRBJ1-1; D is ambiguous. Trimming stripped 2 bases from V and 2 bases from J, with 6 bases between. Germline V gene sequence: CDR1 KGHSH, CDR2 LQKENI. This CDR3 spans 13 amino acids. The CDR3: CASSPTANTEAFF. CDR3 nucleotide sequence: TGTGCCAGCTCACCAACAGCAAACACTGAAGCTTTCTTT.

The chain has TRBV30 and TRBJ2-5, with 7 bases lining up with TRBD1. Germline V lookup: CDR1 GTSNPN, CDR2 SVGIG (reference sequence). The CDR3 loop spans 15 amino acids. V lost 0 bases to trimming and J lost 6 bases; unmatched junction nucleotides: 10. The CDR3 bases are TGTGCCTGGAGTGTAGTAGGGGGCGTATTGAAGACCCAGTACTTC. This codes for CAWSVVGGVLKTQYF.

This sequence joins TRBV30 and TRBJ2-7; 7 bases match TRBD2. The germline gives CDR1 GTSNPN, CDR2 SVGIG (reference sequence). V gave up 5 bases and J gave up 3 bases; unmatched junction bases: 16. There are 16 residues in the CDR3. DNA of the CDR3: TGTGCCTGGGTGGGGTTCGGCGCTAGCGGAGGCTACGAGCAGTACTTC. Amino acids: CAWVGFGASGGYEQYF.